These 8 T cell receptor beta chains share one sample of origin, sequenced in a study of CDR3 diversity in severe acne. Each CDR3 protein gets one entry after TCRdb re-called the PCR reads with MiXCR. This table holds about 90,000 distinct CDR3 sequences, around half found once. Input material: blood. Receptors were obtained from a male donor in good health, serving as a control.

This clonotype qualifies as medium-sized. This chain links TRBV7-3 with TRBJ2-3; 8 bases align to TRBD1. The CDR3 consists of 15 residues. From germline, CDR1 is SGHTA and CDR2 FQGTGA. Trimming cost V 5 bases and J 2 bases; bases outside gene matches: 6. CDR3 residues: CASSTRQGNTDTQYF. The CDR3 DNA reads as TGTGCCAGCAGCACTCGACAGGGGAACACAGATACGCAGTATTTT.

This clonotype has at least ten counts. The chain joins TRBV7-2 to TRBJ1-5; no reliable D call. The CDR3 is 12 amino acids. V lost 6 bases and J lost 1, with 4 bases in between. Per germline, CDR1 SGHTA and CDR2 FQGNSA. CDR3 bases: TGTGCCAGCAGTGGGAGCAATCAGCCCCAGCATTTT. This gives the protein CASSGSNQPQHF.

The chain recombines TRBV15 with TRBJ2-7, with 12 bases identical to TRBD2. Unmatched junction bases numbered 6, after V lost 4 bases and J lost 5 bases. Germline-derived CDR1 and CDR2 are LNHNV and YYDKDF (reference sequence). The CDR3 spans 15 residues. The CDR3, as DNA: TGTGCCACCAGCATGAAGACTAGCGGGAGAGACGAGCAGTACTTC. Its protein product is CATSMKTSGRDEQYF.

This clonotype was picked up many times. The chain combines TRBV5-5 with TRBJ2-2, with D perhaps TRBD1 or TRBD2 (5 bases each). Germline CDR1 reads SGHKS; CDR2 reads YYEKEE (reference sequence). The CDR3 is 15 residues long. V was trimmed by 4 bases and J by 7 bases, leaving 17 bases between them. CDR3: CASSLVVGVGGELFF. CDR3 DNA sequence: TGTGCCAGCAGCCTCGTGGTGGGGGTCGGCGGGGAGCTGTTTTTT.

The chain employs TRBV6-1 and TRBJ2-1; D tentatively fits TRBD1 or TRBD2 (6 bases each). V lost 7 bases to trimming and J lost 4 bases, with 14 bases between them. The CDR3 is 14 amino acids. Germline lookup yields CDR1 MNHNS and CDR2 SASEGT. Written as DNA, the CDR3 is TGTGCCAGCAAGGGGGGACTCGGTTACAATGAGCAGTTCTTC. Translation: CASKGGLGYNEQFF.

The J gene is TRBJ1-1, the V gene TRBV29-1; 8 bases are a match to TRBD1. Unmatched junction bases numbered 1, after V lost 0 bases and J lost 1 base. CDR3 size: 14 residues. Germline assignment: CDR1 SQVTM and CDR2 ANQGSEA. CDR3 sequence (DNA): TGCAGCGTTGAAGATGGGACAGGGAACACTGAAGCTTTCTTT. It yields the protein CSVEDGTGNTEAFF.

This clonotype has more than one count but fewer than ten. The chain is built from TRBV20-1 and TRBJ1-5, with 10 bases aligning to TRBD1. Losses at the gene ends were 6 bases for V and 6 bases for J; bases not matched to a gene: 5. The CDR3 extends over 13 amino acids. The germline gives CDR1 DFQATT, CDR2 SNEGSKA (reference sequence). The CDR3 reads CSARQGAGQPQHF. In nucleotides, the CDR3 is TGCAGTGCAAGACAGGGGGCAGGTCAGCCCCAGCATTTT.

This clonotype showed up just a few times. V is TRBV20-1 and J is TRBJ2-3, with a possible D match to TRBD2 (6 bases). The CDR3 is 14 residues long. The V gene lost 3 bases and the J gene lost 2 bases, with 12 bases spanning the gap. The germline V gene has CDR1 DFQATT and CDR2 SNEGSKA (reference sequence). The CDR3: CSASGAGLTDTQYF. For the CDR3, the DNA is TGCAGTGCTAGTGGAGCGGGTCTCACAGATACGCAGTATTTT.